This T cell receptor beta chain was recovered during a study of cytomegalovirus exposure and HLA in healthy donors (dated by TCRdb to about 2017). For the wider study: According to a later analysis, the roughly 120 validation repertoires were produced on the same platform as the approximately 600 repertoires of the first cohort. The aim of the study was to test whether cataloging public T cell receptors could identify signatures of past pathogen exposure. High-throughput TCR immunosequencing, statistical association of individual TCRs with disease status, and machine learning were combined to predict cytomegalovirus infection status. Besides the first cohort of 500 to 700 subjects, a separate validation cohort made up of 90 to 150 different subjects was used.

Receptor amplification or capture employed the immunoSEQ multiplex PCR assay. The original methods were these. A statistical classification framework was developed to diagnose cytomegalovirus status using the catalog of TCR beta chain sequences. This is the immuneACCESS table as TCRdb keeps it, with only in-frame sequences that have V and J called. A part of the clones is gone; compared with another copy, unresolved V genes explain less than half, and the rest is unexplained. The V and J calls and clone size are taken from that table; D and trimming were inferred from the DNA. This sample is represented by 110,000 to 150,000 clones; about 95% of them were singletons. The top ten constitute over 1.5% of the sample. On this clone: Its antigen has not been determined. No base quality values were provided; no much bigger clone lies one nucleotide off.

The donors were included in the validation cohort of 120 subjects, a group kept apart from the roughly 700-subject first cohort. From its cysteine to its phenylalanine, the CDR3 spans 17 amino acids. Only the CDR3 part of the read is kept: 51 bases, read in frame from the first base. Trimming takes 2 bases off V and 4 bases off J; junction bases not matched to a gene: 10. CDR1 and CDR2, looked up from the germline V gene, are MDHEN and SYDVKM. The full study reports these points: In a later analysis, TCRs clustered in the first cohort were found to also tend to co-occur in the 130 or so validation repertoires, with about 93% of cluster scores above 0. The authors suggested that the approach could potentially be extended to other disease states and immunological phenotypes. The study gave a list of some 150 TCR beta chains associated with cytomegalovirus. The validation cohort had no HLA typing available for a later analysis, so co-occurrence within that cohort was assessed over all 120 or so repertoires. In vitro tests confirmed that a few of the cytomegalovirus-associated TCR beta chains recognize cytomegalovirus antigens. Cytomegalovirus status was reported to be diagnosed by the classifier with high specificity and sensitivity in both the original and validation cohorts. While some public TCRs were present in many individuals, most TCR sequences turned up only very rarely across donors.

The receptor was isolated from a man between 18 and 29 years old in good health and CMV-seropositive. Rearrangement joined TRBV28 to TRBJ1-3; 8 middle bases align to TRBD1. Sample: PBMCs. The sequence in DNA is TGTGCCAGCAGTTTAAGCCTACCAGGGGGCGCCGGAAACACCATATATTTT. Its protein is CASSLSLPGGAGNTIYF.